The next 22 T cell receptor beta chains were all read from a single sample in a study of cytomegalovirus exposure and HLA in healthy donors. PCR used 60 Vbeta primers and 13 Jbeta primers. The table came from immunoSEQ multiplex PCR; TCRdb's copy has only in-frame clones and leaves some out. The repertoire holds approximately 140,000 clones, with more than 65% as singletons. Sequenced input: PBMCs. The receptors stem from a man between 50 and 59 years old in good health and CMV-seropositive.

V and J are TRBV27 and TRBJ2-5, with TRBD2 identical over 7 bases. The CDR3 covers 14 residues. Germline V CDR1 and CDR2: MNHEY, SMNVEV (reference sequence). V dropped 3 bases and J dropped 11; count of bases not matched to a gene: 12. The DNA for the CDR3 is TGTGCCAGCAGTTTTGGGGCAAGGGCGCGGGAGCAGTACTTC. Translation gives CASSFGARAREQYF.

This sequence joins TRBV4-1 and TRBJ2-5, with D possibly being TRBD2 (5 bases). V lost 6 bases and J lost 2, with 19 bases in between. CDR3 length: 16 amino acids. CDR1 is MGHRA and CDR2 is YSYEKL in the germline V gene. CDR3 nucleotide sequence: TGCGCCAGCAGACTAGATTTTTCACAGACTCAAGAGACCCAGTACTTC. It is translated as CASRLDFSQTQETQYF.

Written as DNA, the CDR3 is TGTGCCATCAGTCCGACAGGAATAATAGGGGAGACCCAGTACTTC. Translating gives CAISPTGIIGETQYF. The gene calls are TRBV10-3 and TRBJ2-5, with a tentative D call TRBD1 (6 bases). Germline assignment: CDR1 ENHRY and CDR2 SYGVKD. Trimming stripped 5 bases from V and 5 bases from J, with 18 bases between. The CDR3 is 15 amino acids.

The chain recombines TRBV11-2 with TRBJ1-2; D perhaps matches TRBD1 (6 bases). Germline V gene lookup returns CDR1 SGHAT and CDR2 FQNNGV. This CDR3 has 12 amino acids. The V and J ends lost 5 bases and 8 bases respectively, with 12 bases between them. Here the CDR3 DNA reads TGTGCCAGCAGCCCCCAGGGGTACGGCTACACCTTC. Its translation: CASSPQGYGYTF.

The chain has TRBV15 and TRBJ2-5; TRBD2 might be the D (6 bases). CDR3 length: 18 residues. V gave up 5 bases and J gave up 5 bases, with 27 bases separating them. Germline assignment: CDR1 LNHNV and CDR2 YYDKDF (reference sequence). CDR3 bases: TGTGCCACCAGCCCAGCAGAAGGTGTGGGCGGGCGGGGTGAGACCCAGTACTTC. Its protein is CATSPAEGVGGRGETQYF. Based on the CDR3 plus reference TRBV15 and TRBJ2-5, the full variable domain is DAMVIQNPRYQVTQFGKPVTLSCSQTLNHNVMYWYQQKSSQAPKLLFHYYDKDFNNEADTPDNFQSRRPNTSFCFLDIRSPGLGDTAMYLCATSPAEGVGGRGETQYFGPGTRLLVL.

This rearrangement joins TRBV28 to TRBJ2-4, with TRBD2 as a possible D gene (6 bases). CDR1 is MDHEN and CDR2 is SYDVKM in the germline V gene. This CDR3 spans 14 amino acids. V was clipped by 10 bases and J by 3 bases, with 16 bases between them. The chain's CDR3 is CATYLDGGKNIQYF. The CDR3 DNA reads as TGTGCCACCTACCTGGACGGGGGCAAAAACATTCAGTACTTC.

The rearrangement links TRBV11-3 to TRBJ2-1; D not certain. Germline V CDR1 and CDR2: SGHNT, YENEEA. Between the trimmed V and J ends, which lost 1 base and 7 bases, there was a span of 11 bases. This CDR3 comprises 14 residues. The CDR3 spells CASSLGAERNEQFF. Here the CDR3 DNA reads TGTGCCAGCAGCTTAGGGGCAGAAAGGAATGAGCAGTTCTTC.

The genes are TRBV6-1 and TRBJ2-5; TRBD1 agrees at 9 bases. Germline loops: CDR1 MNHNS, CDR2 SASEGT. V shed 2 bases and J 5 bases; nucleotides not matched to a gene: 6. The CDR3 covers 15 residues. The CDR3 bases are TGTGCCAGCAGTGAATGGCCCGGACAGGGGGAGACCCAGTACTTC. Protein: CASSEWPGQGETQYF.

The J gene is TRBJ1-5, the V gene TRBV6-1, with 9 bases lining up with TRBD1. Germline CDR1 reads MNHNS; CDR2 reads SASEGT. The CDR3 runs to 16 residues. J was trimmed by 6 bases and V by 0 bases; bases with no gene match: 6. The CDR3 loop is CASSEADRGLFQPQHF. DNA of the CDR3: TGTGCCAGCAGTGAAGCGGACAGGGGCTTATTTCAGCCCCAGCATTTT.

This sequence joins TRBV10-2 and TRBJ2-5; 7 nucleotides line up with TRBD1. The germline V gene has CDR1 WSHSY and CDR2 SAAADI. The length of the CDR3 is 14 residues. V gave up 7 bases and J gave up 5 bases; unmatched junction bases: 10. The CDR3 nucleotides are TGCGCCAGCACCCAGCAGGGGGTATGGGAGACCCAGTACTTC. Protein sequence: CASTQQGVWETQYF.

The chain is built from TRBV4-1 and TRBJ2-1; D gene ambiguous. Per the germline V gene, CDR1 is MGHRA and CDR2 is YSYEKL. The V gene lost 0 bases and the J gene lost 3 bases, with 12 bases spanning the gap. CDR3 length: 16 residues. The CDR3 is CASSQDLASFYNEQFF. The CDR3 bases are TGCGCCAGCAGCCAAGATTTAGCATCGTTCTACAATGAGCAGTTCTTC.

The rearrangement links TRBV10-3 to TRBJ2-7; D may be TRBD2 (6 bases). V was trimmed by 2 bases and J by 5 bases, leaving 13 bases between them. The CDR3 covers 14 residues. Germline CDR1 ENHRY, CDR2 SYGVKD. The CDR3 DNA reads TGTGCCATCAGTGAGAATCTCGGGAGCGACGAGCAGTACTTC. It specifies CAISENLGSDEQYF.

The gene calls are TRBV7-9 and TRBJ1-3; 9 nucleotides agree with TRBD1. This CDR3 region has 15 residues. Germline CDR1 is SEHNR and CDR2 is FQNEAQ (reference sequence). The trim removed 5 bases at V and 3 bases at J, leaving 5 bases unmatched. The CDR3: CASSLGQGYGNTIYF. The CDR3 DNA reads as TGTGCCAGCAGCCTAGGACAGGGGTATGGAAACACCATATATTTT.

V and J are TRBV19 and TRBJ2-1; TRBD2 might be the D (5 bases). This CDR3 is 14 amino acids long. V was clipped by 6 bases and J by 0 bases, with 9 bases between them. CDR1 LNHDA and CDR2 SQIVND come from the germline V gene (reference sequence). CDR3 region: CASSQLGSYNEQFF. In DNA form, the CDR3 reads TGTGCCAGTAGCCAACTAGGCTCCTACAATGAGCAGTTCTTC. The full variable domain, with the rest looked up from reference TRBV19 and TRBJ2-1, is DGGITQSPKYLFRKEGQNVTLSCEQNLNHDAMYWYRQDPGQGLRLIYYSQIVNDFQKGDIAEGYSVSREKKESFPLTVTSAQKNPTAFYLCASSQLGSYNEQFFGPGTRLTVL.

This sequence joins TRBV5-4 and TRBJ2-2, with 10 bases fitting TRBD2. CDR3 size: 15 residues. Trimming removed 4 bases from V and 7 bases from J; junction bases left unmatched: 7. Germline CDR1 and CDR2: SGHNT and YYREEE (reference sequence). CDR3 amino acids: CASSISGRAGGELFF. Here the CDR3 DNA reads TGTGCCAGCAGCATCAGCGGGAGGGCGGGCGGGGAGCTGTTTTTT. The complete variable domain, with remaining parts taken from reference TRBV5-4 and TRBJ2-2, reads ETGVTQSPTHLIKTRGQQVTLRCSSQSGHNTVSWYQQALGQGPQFIFQYYREEENGRGNFPPRFSGLQFPNYSSELNVNALELDDSALYLCASSISGRAGGELFFGEGSRLTVL.

The rearrangement links TRBV27 to TRBJ1-5; weak D call: TRBD1 (5 bases). V shed 2 bases and J shed 4 bases, with 12 bases lying between them. The V gene's germline CDR1 is MNHEY and CDR2 SMNVEV (reference sequence). The CDR3 is made up of 15 amino acids. Here the CDR3 DNA reads TGTGCCAGCAGTTTAGGACCGGGGGGTAATCAGCCCCAGCATTTT. The encoded protein is CASSLGPGGNQPQHF.

The chain couples TRBV11-2 to TRBJ2-7; 9 nucleotides align to TRBD2. Per germline, CDR1 SGHAT and CDR2 FQNNGV. The CDR3 consists of 15 residues. The V gene end was trimmed by 0 bases and the J gene end by 6 bases; junction bases not matched to a gene: 6. CDR3 protein: CASSLDLREGPEQYF. CDR3 in DNA: TGTGCCAGCAGCTTAGATCTGCGGGAGGGCCCCGAGCAGTACTTC.

Points on this clone: The junction departs from germline at one end; a sequencing error may be responsible. The V gene is TRBV7-3, the J gene TRBJ2-7, with 10 bases that match TRBD2. This CDR3 is 15 amino acids long. Germline V gene data show CDR1 as SGHTA and CDR2 as FQGTGA. CDR3 sequence reads: CSSSLTSGYVYEQYF. In DNA form, the CDR3 reads TGTTCCAGCAGCTTGACTAGCGGGTACGTCTACGAGCAGTACTTC.

V gene TRBV5-1 combines with J gene TRBJ1-5; 11 bases agree with TRBD1. This CDR3 is built from 15 residues. Germline assignment: CDR1 SGHRS and CDR2 YFSETQ. Unmatched junction bases numbered 1, after V lost 0 bases and J lost 5 bases. CDR3 region: CASSLGTGGYQPQHF. CDR3 nucleotides: TGCGCCAGCAGCTTGGGGACAGGGGGCTATCAGCCCCAGCATTTT.

This clone was picked up a small number of times. The gene calls are TRBV2 and TRBJ1-5; 9 nucleotides match TRBD1. The ends lost 6 bases at V and 5 bases at J; junction bases unmatched: 5. There are 14 residues in the CDR3. In germline, CDR1 is SNHLY, CDR2 FYNNEI. In DNA, the CDR3 is TGTGCCAGCAGATTCGGACAGGGGTATCAGCCCCAGCATTTT. Translating it yields CASRFGQGYQPQHF.

The chain links TRBV5-1 to TRBJ1-4; 10 nucleotides align to TRBD1. The germline V gene encodes CDR1 SGHRS and CDR2 YFSETQ. The CDR3 length is 15 residues. Trimming at V came to 0 bases and at J to 6 bases, leaving 2 bases not matched to a gene. The CDR3 nucleotides read TGCGCCAGCAGCTTGGCCGGGACAGGGGATGAAAAACTGTTTTTT. Protein product: CASSLAGTGDEKLFF.

The chain employs TRBV6-4 and TRBJ2-3; D remains ambiguous. The CDR3 runs to 13 residues. The V gene lost 3 bases and the J gene lost 4 bases, with 8 bases spanning the gap. The germline gives CDR1 MRHNA, CDR2 SNTAGT. Written as DNA, the CDR3 is TGTGCCAGCAGTGAAACTCCCCCAGATACGCAGTATTTT. This sequence encodes CASSETPPDTQYF.